The 21 T cell receptor beta chains reported below all come from one sample, sequenced in a study of T cells in narcolepsy. The protocol was immunoSEQ multiplex PCR, while the TCRdb copy is restricted to in-frame clones and leaves out a portion. The sample has tens of thousands of clones, roughly 87% seen once. The sequenced material came from memory (CD45RA-) CD4+ T cells from blood. The receptors stem from a human donor in good health.

V and J are TRBV7-2 and TRBJ2-5, with TRBD2 matching 13 bases. CDR3 length: 18 amino acids. Germline CDR1 SGHTA, CDR2 FQGNSA. The V and J ends lost 5 bases and 2 bases, in that order; junction bases with no gene match: 11. In DNA form, the CDR3 reads TGTGCCAGCAGCCTCAGTCTGACTAGCGGGGGGTGGCAAGAGACCCAGTACTTC. It specifies CASSLSLTSGGWQETQYF.

The rearrangement links TRBV28 to TRBJ1-2; TRBD1 matches 9 bases. CDR3 size: 12 residues. Germline trimming cut 9 bases from V and 5 bases from J; bases unmatched to any gene: 4. Germline loops: CDR1 MDHEN, CDR2 SYDVKM. CDR3 bases: TGTGCCAGTGGGACAGGGCTTTATGGCTACACCTTC. Its translation is CASGTGLYGYTF.

The chain links TRBV18 to TRBJ1-1; 7 bases agree with TRBD1. The CDR3 covers 14 residues. In germline, CDR1 is KGHSH, CDR2 LQKENI. With 6 bases clipped from V and 5 bases from J, the junction kept 9 bases outside the gene matches. CDR3 sequence (DNA): TGTGCCAGCTCCCGACAGGGAGGAGGGACTGAAGCTTTCTTT. Protein product: CASSRQGGGTEAFF.

The CDR3 bases are TGTGCCAGCAGTCCCCCGCCGGGATCTGGAAACACCATATATTTT. Its protein product is CASSPPPGSGNTIYF. The J gene is TRBJ1-3, the V gene TRBV28; no definite D call. The V end lost 5 bases, the J end lost 1 base, and 12 bases lay between the germline ends. Germline V gives CDR1 MDHEN, CDR2 SYDVKM. There are 15 residues in the CDR3.

The chain uses TRBV27 and TRBJ1-2; D possibly corresponds to TRBD1 (6 bases). CDR3 length: 14 residues. V lost 5 bases and J lost 5, with 15 bases in between. Germline V CDR1 and CDR2: MNHEY, SMNVEV (reference sequence). The CDR3 reads CASSARGGAYGYTF. CDR3 coding DNA: TGTGCCAGCAGTGCGAGGGGGGGGGCTTATGGCTACACCTTC.

The chain is built from TRBV6-5 and TRBJ1-2; D gene uncertain. This CDR3 has 13 amino acids. Germline V gives CDR1 MNHEY, CDR2 SVGAGI. The V gene lost 5 bases and the J gene lost 5 bases, with 12 bases spanning the gap. CDR3 coding DNA: TGTGCCAGCAGTGATAAGGCACCTTATGGCTACACCTTC. Translated, it gives CASSDKAPYGYTF.

The rearrangement links TRBV7-2 to TRBJ2-5; 7 bases agree with TRBD2. CDR3 length: 14 amino acids. Germline CDR1 reads SGHTA; CDR2 reads FQGNSA. V shed 1 base, J shed 5 bases, and the junction held 4 bases outside the gene matches. The CDR3 DNA follows: TGTGCCAGCAGCTTAGTGGGTAGCGGGGAGACCCAGTACTTC. Protein sequence: CASSLVGSGETQYF.

This clone showed up just a few times. The chain recombines TRBV28 with TRBJ1-2; the D is unclear. Trimming removed 5 bases at V and 0 bases at J, with 7 bases between. This CDR3 is 13 amino acids long. The germline CDR1 and CDR2 sequences are MDHEN and SYDVKM. The CDR3 sequence is CASSLTANYGYTF. CDR3 sequence (DNA): TGTGCCAGCAGTCTAACAGCTAACTATGGCTACACCTTC.

This clone has a single count. V usage is TRBV28 and J usage is TRBJ1-2; TRBD1 is a possible D gene (6 bases). CDR1 is MDHEN and CDR2 is SYDVKM in the germline V gene. The CDR3 is 13 residues long. V lost 3 bases, J lost 2 bases, and 7 bases lay in between. CDR3 region: CASSLQGNYGYTF. In DNA, the CDR3 is TGTGCCAGCAGTTTGCAGGGGAACTATGGCTACACCTTC.

This chain joins TRBV7-3 and TRBJ1-2, with 12 bases lining up with TRBD1. V lost 4 bases, J lost 8 bases, and 2 bases stayed unmatched. CDR3 length: 13 amino acids. Germline V gene data show CDR1 as SGHTA and CDR2 as FQGTGA. The chain's CDR3 is CASSYGTGGGYTF. CDR3 in DNA: TGTGCCAGCAGCTACGGGACAGGGGGCGGCTACACCTTC.

This sequence joins TRBV5-1 and TRBJ1-3, with 10 bases that match TRBD1. Germline V CDR1 and CDR2: SGHRS, YFSETQ. The CDR3 extends over 16 amino acids. J gave up 4 bases and V 3 bases, and 7 bases lay outside the gene matches. The CDR3 region is CASSSGTGAAGNTIYF. The CDR3 DNA sequence: TGCGCCAGCAGCTCCGGGACAGGGGCGGCCGGAAACACCATATATTTT.

The rearrangement uses TRBV21-1 and TRBJ2-2. TRBV21-1 is a documented pseudogene. The CDR3 consists of 9 residues. CDR3: CASSGELFF. In nucleotides, the CDR3 is TGTGCCAGCAGCGGGGAGCTGTTTTTT.

Worth noting for this clone: The germline gene is not matched at one end of the junction; a read error may be the cause. The chain uses TRBV29-1 and TRBJ2-7; 10 nucleotides agree with TRBD2. Per the germline V gene, CDR1 is SQVTM and CDR2 is ANQGSEA. The CDR3 runs to 13 residues. The CDR3 sequence is CSVEDSTLAGRRF. For the CDR3, the DNA is TGCAGCGTTGAAGACTCCACACTAGCGGGGCGTCGGTTC.

The gene calls are TRBV6-5 and TRBJ2-7; D is unresolved. V was cut by 2 bases and J by 3 bases, with 8 bases left in between. The germline CDR1 and CDR2 sequences are MNHEY and SVGAGI. The length of the CDR3 is 13 residues. CDR3: CASSYGGVYEQYF. The DNA of the CDR3 is TGTGCCAGCAGTTACGGTGGGGTCTACGAGCAGTACTTC.

V usage is TRBV4-3 and J usage is TRBJ1-5; the D gene is possibly TRBD1 (6 bases). The CDR3 is made up of 14 amino acids. V was trimmed by 5 bases and J by 6 bases, leaving 14 bases between them. Per germline, CDR1 LGHNA and CDR2 YSLEER. The CDR3 is CASSARGGGQPQHF. As DNA, the CDR3 is TGCGCCAGCAGCGCCAGGGGCGGCGGTCAGCCCCAGCATTTT.

This clone occurred once. This chain uses TRBV19 with TRBJ1-2; unclear D gene. The CDR3 is 14 residues long. Germline V lookup: CDR1 LNHDA, CDR2 SQIVND (reference sequence). V was cut by 2 bases and J by 10 bases, with 17 bases left in between. Here the CDR3 reads CASSIHRLDGHYTF. CDR3 coding DNA: TGTGCCAGTAGTATACATAGGCTGGACGGCCACTACACCTTC.

The chain joins TRBV7-7 to TRBJ1-4; 10 bases align to TRBD1. The CDR3 extends over 14 amino acids. Germline CDR1 SSHAT, CDR2 FNYEAQ (reference sequence). J was trimmed by 5 bases and V by 5 bases; bases with no gene match: 2. CDR3 DNA sequence: TGTGCCAGCAGCGCGACAGGGGGCAATGAAAAACTGTTTTTT. Amino acid sequence: CASSATGGNEKLFF.

A single count supports this clone. This sequence joins TRBV7-8 and TRBJ2-5; D gene ambiguous. The V gene's germline CDR1 is SGHVS and CDR2 FQNEAQ. CDR3 length: 14 amino acids. V lost 2 bases and J lost 2, with 9 bases in between. CDR3 in amino acids: CASSLITSQETQYF. CDR3 DNA sequence: TGTGCCAGCAGCTTAATCACGTCTCAAGAGACCCAGTACTTC.

The chain uses TRBV30 and TRBJ2-1, with D perhaps matching TRBD2 (6 bases). Looked up from germline, CDR1 is GTSNPN and CDR2 is SVGIG (reference sequence). The ends were cut back, 5 bases at V and 9 bases at J, with 14 bases in the middle. The CDR3 is made up of 12 amino acids. The CDR3 sequence: CAWGRGNVEQFF. In nucleotides, the CDR3 is TGTGCCTGGGGCCGCGGGAACGTTGAGCAGTTCTTC.

The CDR3, as DNA: TGTGCCAGCAGCATAAATAAGGGCTCCCAAGAGACCCAGTACTTC. Protein sequence: CASSINKGSQETQYF. The genes are TRBV7-2 and TRBJ2-5; D is unclear. Trimming took 5 bases from V and 1 from J, leaving 14 bases between them. The CDR3 has 15 residues. Per the germline V gene, CDR1 is SGHTA and CDR2 is FQGNSA.

The V gene is TRBV30, the J gene TRBJ1-2; 8 bases fit TRBD1. The CDR3 totals 12 residues. With 7 bases clipped from V and 3 bases from J, the junction kept 4 bases outside the gene matches. Germline assignment: CDR1 GTSNPN and CDR2 SVGIG (reference sequence). In DNA, the CDR3 is TGTGCCTCGGACAGGGCCGACTATGGCTACACCTTC. The encoded protein is CASDRADYGYTF.